Described below is a single T cell receptor beta chain sequence and its context. With a much larger clone just one base away, this may be a read error. The CDR3 end shows no conserved phenylalanine or tryptophan, and so a read error is likely. The data stem from a study of tumor-infiltrating lymphocytes in primary liver carcinoma. cDNA specific to TCR beta was made from approximately 500 ng of total RNA, with a constant-region primer employed for priming. Libraries of TCR beta came from three nested multiplex PCR rounds with slightly modified ARM-PCR. TCRdb itself ran the multiplex PCR reads through MiXCR, one entry per CDR3 protein. The sample carries approximately 60,000 distinct CDR3 sequences, less than 85% recorded once. Extraction of RNA together with DNA used roughly 18-32 mg of unsorted bulk tissue. This receptor was taken from a middle-aged man with primary liver carcinoma and hepatitis B virus infection. Sequencing was carried out using liver tumor tissue from sampling region 2. The subset is: tumor region T2, inferior pole.

CDR3: CASSGDTEQFL. Here the CDR3 DNA reads TGTGCCAGCAGTGGGGATACTGAGCAGTTCTTA. The rearrangement joins TRBV12-3 or TRBV12-4 to TRBJ2-1; D is unresolved. V gave up 5 bases and J gave up 9 bases, with 8 bases separating them. There are 11 residues in the CDR3.